The clone carrying this TCR beta chain was recorded a few times. Its antigen is unknown. The CDR3 contains 15 residues. Per the germline V gene, CDR1 is SNHLY and CDR2 is FYNNEI. V dropped 5 bases and J dropped 6 bases, with 17 bases sitting between them. The sample comes from a study of T cells in Graves' hyperthyroidism and ophthalmopathy. Overall study findings and caveats: Ophthalmopathy and stable hyperthyroidism were told apart by a 13 V-J model.

Researchers amplified the TCR beta CDR3 regions from RNA transcripts. HTBI primers were the set used in a first-round RT-PCR of the TCR CDR3. One entry per CDR3 protein results from TCRdb running MiXCR on the multiplex PCR reads. The sample lists hundreds of thousands of distinct CDR3 sequences; 11% to 15% were seen once. Subjects aged 18 to 65 presented with newly diagnosed hyperthyroidism of less than 2 months' duration. Uncontrolled infection, other autoimmune disease, pregnancy or lactation excluded patients. The source of this sequence is a young woman with Graves' hyperthyroidism. The sequencing sample was made of blood. The J gene is TRBJ2-1, the V gene TRBV2; D is perhaps TRBD2 (5 bases). As DNA, the CDR3 is TGTGCCAGCAGTTCTAACCTAGCATCCAGCAATGAGCAGTTCTTC. It yields the protein CASSSNLASSNEQFF.